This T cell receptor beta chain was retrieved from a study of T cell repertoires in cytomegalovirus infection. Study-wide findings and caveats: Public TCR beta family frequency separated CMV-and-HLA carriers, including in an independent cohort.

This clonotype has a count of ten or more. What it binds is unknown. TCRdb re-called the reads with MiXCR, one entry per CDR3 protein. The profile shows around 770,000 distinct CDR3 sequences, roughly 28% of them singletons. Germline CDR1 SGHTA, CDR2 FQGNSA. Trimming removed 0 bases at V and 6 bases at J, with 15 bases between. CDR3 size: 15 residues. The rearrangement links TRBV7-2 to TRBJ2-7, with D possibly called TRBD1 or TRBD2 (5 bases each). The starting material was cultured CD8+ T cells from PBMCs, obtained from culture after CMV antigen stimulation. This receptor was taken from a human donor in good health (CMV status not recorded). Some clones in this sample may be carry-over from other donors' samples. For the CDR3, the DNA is TGTGCCAGCAGCTTAGCCGGCAGAGGGGCTAGCGAGCAGTACTTC. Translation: CASSLAGRGASEQYF.